This entry features one T cell receptor (beta chain) sequence. Its antigen is currently not known. No much larger clone is present one base from it, and per-base qualities are unavailable. This sample was taken from a study of blood T cell repertoires in COVID-19 (dated by TCRdb to about 2020). Looking at the study overall: Samples from collaborators originated in the United States, Italy and Spain and spanned both the acute and convalescent phases of COVID-19. The sample metadata nearly always contained a de-identified subject ID, COVID-19 status, age in years and sex. The samples were drawn from two sources: the first 160 participants of the ongoing ImmuneRACE study, and fewer than 1,500 subjects contributed by 6 global collaborators. The prospective study material was composed of cDNA or gDNA derived from T cells, B-cell-depleted T cells, or PBMCs. The repertoires were released in a freely available public database meant as a resource for research on the immune response to SARS-CoV-2. Where HLA class I and class II types were available, the types were taken from metadata supplied by the sample provider, not from assay-based typing. The dataset comprised deeply sampled blood TCRbeta repertoires from subjects exposed to, actively infected with, or recovered from COVID-19. General study outcomes and caveats: How much clinical and demographic metadata was included differed by source and by participant, and the metadata was provided uncurated.

Each collaborating institution followed its own protocols to collect whole blood in K2EDTA tubes. For TCRbeta analysis, collaborator samples were shipped as frozen whole blood, as isolated PBMCs, or as DNA extracted from either sample type. For CDR1 and CDR2, the germline V gene lists MDHEN and SYDVKM. V loses 1 base, J loses 2 bases, and the germline ends lie 9 bases apart. Reading from cysteine to phenylalanine, the CDR3 counts 14 amino acids. Left in the record is the CDR3 DNA by itself, 42 bases read in frame from the first base. TCRbeta CDR3 regions were amplified from genomic DNA by means of the immunoSEQ Assay, a bias-controlled multiplex PCR. In the source study's methods: The number of nucleated cells in each sample was estimated by amplification of reference gene primers within the assay. To quantify the absolute abundance of each unique TCRbeta CDR3 rearrangement, sequence reads were collapsed and filtered. For each sample, productive Simpson clonality was calculated as the square root of Simpson's diversity index across productive rearrangements. In its TCRdb copy, this immuneACCESS table keeps in-frame sequences only and misses some clones. Where compared with another copy, unresolved V genes explain less than half of these, and the others have no known cause. The DNA was the basis for D and trimming; V, J and clone size are from that table. Across this sample there are 210,000 or so clones, with under 95% seen only once. Of the sample, more than 0.95% is held by the ten largest clones.

Sequenced: peripheral blood. The sequence links TRBV28 to TRBJ2-7; no D gene is confidently identified. The sequence was obtained from a man in his thirties or forties with acute or convalescent COVID-19. The DNA sequence is given as TGTGCCAGCAGTTTATATCGGGTAACCTACGAGCAGTACTTC. Its amino acids are CASSLYRVTYEQYF.